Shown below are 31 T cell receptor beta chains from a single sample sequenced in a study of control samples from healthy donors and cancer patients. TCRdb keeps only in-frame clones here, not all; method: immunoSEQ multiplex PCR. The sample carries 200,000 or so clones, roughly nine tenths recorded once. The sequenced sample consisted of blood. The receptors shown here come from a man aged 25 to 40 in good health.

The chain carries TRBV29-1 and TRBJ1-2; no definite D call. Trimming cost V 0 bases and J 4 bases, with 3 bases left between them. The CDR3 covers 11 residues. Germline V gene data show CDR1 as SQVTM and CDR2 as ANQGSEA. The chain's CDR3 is CSVEDGYGYTF. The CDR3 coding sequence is TGCAGCGTTGAAGATGGCTATGGCTACACCTTC.

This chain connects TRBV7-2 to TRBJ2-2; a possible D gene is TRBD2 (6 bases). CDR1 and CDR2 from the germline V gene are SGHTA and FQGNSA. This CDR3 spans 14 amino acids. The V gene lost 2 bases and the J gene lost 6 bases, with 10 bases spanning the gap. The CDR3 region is CASSLSREAGELFF. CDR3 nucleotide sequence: TGTGCCAGCAGCTTAAGCAGGGAGGCCGGGGAGCTGTTTTTT.

Here the CDR3 DNA reads TGTGCCAGCAGTTACGAGGGGAAGTATAATTCACCCCTCCACTTT. Protein product: CASSYEGKYNSPLHF. The genes are TRBV6-6 and TRBJ1-6, with D perhaps matching TRBD1 (5 bases). The CDR3 extends over 15 amino acids. Per germline, CDR1 MNHNY and CDR2 SVGAGI (reference sequence). With 2 bases removed from V and 4 bases from J, the gap between germline ends came to 9 bases.

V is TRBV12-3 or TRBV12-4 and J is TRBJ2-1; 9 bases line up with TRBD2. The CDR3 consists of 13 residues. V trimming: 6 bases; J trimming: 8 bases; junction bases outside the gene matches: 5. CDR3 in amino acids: CASSQGLAYEQFF. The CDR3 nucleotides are TGTGCCAGCAGCCAGGGACTAGCATATGAGCAGTTCTTC.

The CDR3 region is CASSLDSTSTDTQYF. Written as DNA, the CDR3 is TGTGCCAGCAGCTTAGACAGTACTAGCACAGATACGCAGTATTTT. The V and J genes are TRBV5-8 and TRBJ2-3; a possible D gene is TRBD1 (5 bases). CDR3 length: 15 residues. V lost 2 bases and J lost 0, with 10 bases in between. Germline loops: CDR1 SGHTS, CDR2 YDEGEE.

CDR3 in amino acids: CASSYGGGAVNEQFF. Written as DNA, the CDR3 is TGTGCCAGCAGCTATGGCGGGGGGGCTGTAAATGAGCAGTTCTTC. The rearrangement joins TRBV11-1 to TRBJ2-1; 9 positions match TRBD2. V lost 4 bases, J lost 7 bases, and 8 bases stayed unmatched. The CDR3 totals 15 residues. From germline, CDR1 is SGHAT and CDR2 FQDESV (reference sequence). The complete variable domain, with remaining parts taken from reference TRBV11-1 and TRBJ2-1, reads EAEVAQSPRYKITEKSQAVAFWCDPISGHATLYWYRQILGQGPELLVQFQDESVVDDSQLPKDRFSAERLKGVDSTLKIQPAELGDSAMYLCASSYGGGAVNEQFFGPGTRLTVL.

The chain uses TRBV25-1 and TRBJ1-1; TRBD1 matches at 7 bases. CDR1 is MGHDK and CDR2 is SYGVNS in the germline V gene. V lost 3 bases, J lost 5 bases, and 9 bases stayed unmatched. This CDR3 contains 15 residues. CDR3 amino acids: CASSESRRGDTEAFF. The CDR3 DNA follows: TGTGCCAGCAGTGAGAGTCGCAGGGGGGATACTGAAGCTTTCTTT.

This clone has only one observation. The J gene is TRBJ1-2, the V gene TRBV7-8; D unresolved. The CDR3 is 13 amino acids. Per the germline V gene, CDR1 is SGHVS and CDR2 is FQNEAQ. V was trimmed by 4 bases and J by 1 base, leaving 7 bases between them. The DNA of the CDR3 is TGTGCCAGCAGCTATAACAGTAACTATGGCTACACCTTC. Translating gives CASSYNSNYGYTF.

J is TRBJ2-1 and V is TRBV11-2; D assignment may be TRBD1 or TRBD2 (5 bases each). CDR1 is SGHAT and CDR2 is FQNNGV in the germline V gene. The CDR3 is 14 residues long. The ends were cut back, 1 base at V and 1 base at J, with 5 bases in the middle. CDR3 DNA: TGTGCCAGCAGCTTAGGGGGGTCCTACAATGAGCAGTTCTTC. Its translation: CASSLGGSYNEQFF. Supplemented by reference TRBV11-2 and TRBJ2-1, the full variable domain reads EAGVAQSPRYKIIEKRQSVAFWCNPISGHATLYWYQQILGQGPKLLIQFQNNGVVDDSQLPKDRFSAERLKGVDSTLKIQPAKLEDSAVYLCASSLGGSYNEQFFGPGTRLTVL.

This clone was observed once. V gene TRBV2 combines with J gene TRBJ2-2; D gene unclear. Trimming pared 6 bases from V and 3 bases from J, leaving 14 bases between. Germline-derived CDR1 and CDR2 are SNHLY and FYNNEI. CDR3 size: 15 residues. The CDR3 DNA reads TGTGCCAGCAGGGTTGGGGATTCGGACACCGGGGAGCTGTTTTTT. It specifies CASRVGDSDTGELFF.

The CDR3 DNA is TGTGCTAGGGAAGGCCATGGCTACACCTTC. Amino acid sequence: CAREGHGYTF. This chain uses TRBV12-5 with TRBJ1-2; no clear D gene. This CDR3 is 10 amino acids long. V dropped 9 bases and J dropped 6 bases, with 8 bases sitting between them. In germline, CDR1 is LGHNT, CDR2 FRNRAP.

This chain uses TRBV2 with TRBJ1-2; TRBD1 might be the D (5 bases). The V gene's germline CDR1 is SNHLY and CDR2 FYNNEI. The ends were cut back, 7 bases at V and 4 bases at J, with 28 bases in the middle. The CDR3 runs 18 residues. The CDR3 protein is CASTEALGEQEAFYGYTF. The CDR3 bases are TGTGCCAGCACCGAAGCCCTGGGGGAACAGGAAGCCTTCTATGGCTACACCTTC. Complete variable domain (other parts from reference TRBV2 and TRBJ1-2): EPEVTQTPSHQVTQMGQEVILRCVPISNHLYFYWYRQILGQKVEFLVSFYNNEISEKSEIFDDQFSVERPDGSNFTLKIRSTKLEDSAMYFCASTEALGEQEAFYGYTFGSGTRLTVV.

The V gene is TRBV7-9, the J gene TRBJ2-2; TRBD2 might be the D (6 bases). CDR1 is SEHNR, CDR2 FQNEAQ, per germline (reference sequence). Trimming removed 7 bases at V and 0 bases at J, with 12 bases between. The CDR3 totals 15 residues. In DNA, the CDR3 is TGTGCCAGCACCGCGGGGCTATCGAACACCGGGGAGCTGTTTTTT. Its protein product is CASTAGLSNTGELFF.

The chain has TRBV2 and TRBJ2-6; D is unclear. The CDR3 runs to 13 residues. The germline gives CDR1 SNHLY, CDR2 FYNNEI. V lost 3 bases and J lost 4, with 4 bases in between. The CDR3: CASSEAGANVLTF. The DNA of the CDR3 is TGTGCCAGCAGTGAGGCAGGGGCCAACGTCCTGACTTTC.

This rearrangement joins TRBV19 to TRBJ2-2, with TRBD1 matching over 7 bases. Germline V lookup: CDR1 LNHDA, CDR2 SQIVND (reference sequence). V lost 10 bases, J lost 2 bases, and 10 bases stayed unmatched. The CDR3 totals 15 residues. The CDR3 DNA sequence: TGTGCCACGCTCTCAGGGGGTACCAACACCGGGGAGCTGTTTTTT. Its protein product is CATLSGGTNTGELFF.

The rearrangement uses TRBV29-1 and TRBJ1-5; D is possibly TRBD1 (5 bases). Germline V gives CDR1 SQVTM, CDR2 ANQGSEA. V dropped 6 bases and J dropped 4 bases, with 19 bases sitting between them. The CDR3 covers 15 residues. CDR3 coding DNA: TGCAGCGTCTCGGAGGGGCTTTATCGGAATCAGCCCCAGCATTTT. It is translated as CSVSEGLYRNQPQHF.

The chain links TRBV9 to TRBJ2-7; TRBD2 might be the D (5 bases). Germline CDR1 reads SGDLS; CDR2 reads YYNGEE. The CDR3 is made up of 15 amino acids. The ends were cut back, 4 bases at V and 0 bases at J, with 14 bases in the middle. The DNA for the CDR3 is TGTGCCAGCAGCCCGGGGAACTTTGGCTCCTACGAGCAGTACTTC. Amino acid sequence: CASSPGNFGSYEQYF.

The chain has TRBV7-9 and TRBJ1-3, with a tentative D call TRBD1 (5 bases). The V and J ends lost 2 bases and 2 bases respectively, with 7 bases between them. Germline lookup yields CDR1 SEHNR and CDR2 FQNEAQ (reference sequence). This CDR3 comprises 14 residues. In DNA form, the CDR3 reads TGTGCCAGCAGCTTATCGGGGGCTGGAAACACCATATATTTT. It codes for CASSLSGAGNTIYF.

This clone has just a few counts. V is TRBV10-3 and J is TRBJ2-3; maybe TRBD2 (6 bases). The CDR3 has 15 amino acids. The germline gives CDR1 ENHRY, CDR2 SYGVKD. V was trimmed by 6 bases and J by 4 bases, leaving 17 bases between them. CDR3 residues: CAISTDRTNADTQYF. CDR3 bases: TGTGCCATCAGCACGGACCGGACTAACGCAGATACGCAGTATTTT.

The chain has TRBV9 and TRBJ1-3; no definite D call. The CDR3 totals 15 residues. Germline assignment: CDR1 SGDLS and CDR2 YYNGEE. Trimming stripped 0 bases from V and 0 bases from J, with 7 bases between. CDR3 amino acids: CASSVGQSSGNTIYF. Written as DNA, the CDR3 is TGTGCCAGCAGCGTAGGTCAATCCTCTGGAAACACCATATATTTT.

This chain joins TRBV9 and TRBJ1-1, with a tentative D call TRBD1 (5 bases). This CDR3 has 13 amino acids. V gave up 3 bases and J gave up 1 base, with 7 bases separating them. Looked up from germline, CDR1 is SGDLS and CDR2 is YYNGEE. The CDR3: CASSAGGNTEAFF. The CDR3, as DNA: TGTGCCAGCAGCGCTGGGGGGAACACTGAAGCTTTCTTT.

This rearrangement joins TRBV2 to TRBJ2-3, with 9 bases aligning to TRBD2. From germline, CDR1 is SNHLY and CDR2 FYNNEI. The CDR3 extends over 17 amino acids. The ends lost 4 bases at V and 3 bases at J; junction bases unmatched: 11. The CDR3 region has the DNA TGTGCCAGCAGTGTGGCGGGGGGGCCTCTTGCTACAGATACGCAGTATTTT. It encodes CASSVAGGPLATDTQYF.

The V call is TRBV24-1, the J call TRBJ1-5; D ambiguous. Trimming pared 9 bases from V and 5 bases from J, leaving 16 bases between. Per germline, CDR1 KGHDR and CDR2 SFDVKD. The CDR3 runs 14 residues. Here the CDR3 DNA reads TGTGCCACCGTTCGTCGAACAACCGATCAGCCCCAGCATTTT. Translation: CATVRRTTDQPQHF.

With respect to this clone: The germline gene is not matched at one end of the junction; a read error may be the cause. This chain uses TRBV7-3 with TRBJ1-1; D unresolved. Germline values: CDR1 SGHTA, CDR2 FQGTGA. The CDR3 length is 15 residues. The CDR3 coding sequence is TGTGCCAGCAGCCTAACTCCTGTCAGAGACACTGAAGCTTTCTTT. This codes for CASSLTPVRDTEAFF. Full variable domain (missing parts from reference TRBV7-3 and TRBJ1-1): GAGVSQTPSNKVTEKGKYVELRCDPISGHTALYWYRQSLGQGPEFLIYFQGTGAADDSGLPNDRFFAVRPEGSVSTLKIQRTERGDSAVYLCASSLTPVRDTEAFFGQGTRLTVV.

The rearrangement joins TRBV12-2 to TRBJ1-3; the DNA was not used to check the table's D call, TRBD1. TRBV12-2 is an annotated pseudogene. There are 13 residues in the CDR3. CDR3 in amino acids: CASRGDSRNTIYF. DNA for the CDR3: TGTGCAAGTCGCGGGGACAGCAGAAACACCATATATTTT.

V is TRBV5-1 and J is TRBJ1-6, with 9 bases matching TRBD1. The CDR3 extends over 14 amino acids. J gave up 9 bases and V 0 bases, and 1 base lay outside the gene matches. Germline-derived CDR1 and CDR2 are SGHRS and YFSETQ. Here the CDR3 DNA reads TGCGCCAGCAGCTTGGGGACAGGGGTTTCACCCCTCCACTTT. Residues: CASSLGTGVSPLHF.

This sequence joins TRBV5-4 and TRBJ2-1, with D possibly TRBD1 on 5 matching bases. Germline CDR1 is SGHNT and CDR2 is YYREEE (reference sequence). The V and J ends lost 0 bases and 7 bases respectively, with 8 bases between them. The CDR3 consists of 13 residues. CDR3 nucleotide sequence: TGTGCCAGCAGCTTGGACAGGAATAATGAGCAGTTCTTC. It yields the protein CASSLDRNNEQFF.

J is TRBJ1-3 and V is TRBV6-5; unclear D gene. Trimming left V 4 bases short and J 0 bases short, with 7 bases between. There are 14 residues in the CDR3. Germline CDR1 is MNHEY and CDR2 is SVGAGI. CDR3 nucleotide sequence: TGTGCCAGCAGTTCGTCGGTCTCTGGAAACACCATATATTTT. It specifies CASSSSVSGNTIYF.

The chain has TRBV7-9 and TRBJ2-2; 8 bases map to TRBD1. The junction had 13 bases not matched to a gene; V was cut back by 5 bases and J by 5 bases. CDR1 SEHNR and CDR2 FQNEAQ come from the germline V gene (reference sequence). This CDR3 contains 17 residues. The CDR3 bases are TGTGCCAGCAGCACAACGACAGGGGCGGAAATTACCGGGGAGCTGTTTTTT. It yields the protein CASSTTTGAEITGELFF.

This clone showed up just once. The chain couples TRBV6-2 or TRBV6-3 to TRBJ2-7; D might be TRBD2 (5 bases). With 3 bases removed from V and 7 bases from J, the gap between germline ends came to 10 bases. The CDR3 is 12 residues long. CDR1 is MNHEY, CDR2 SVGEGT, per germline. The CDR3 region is CASSYGRGEQYF. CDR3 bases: TGTGCCAGCAGTTATGGGCGCGGGGAGCAGTACTTC.

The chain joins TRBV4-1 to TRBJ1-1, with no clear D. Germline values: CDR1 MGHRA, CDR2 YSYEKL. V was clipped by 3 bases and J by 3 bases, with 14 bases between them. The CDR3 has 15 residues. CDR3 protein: CASSQEVQVYTEAFF. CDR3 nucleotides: TGCGCCAGCAGCCAGGAAGTTCAGGTGTACACTGAAGCTTTCTTT.